This TCR beta chain was recovered during a study of beta chain features in type 1 diabetes. Study results and limitations: Since sequencing was performed on cDNA, cells with high TCR expression could be over-represented. When VDJ junctions were examined, type 1 diabetes patients showed fewer insertions and more deletions.

J gave up 0 bases and V 7 bases, and 5 bases lay outside the gene matches. Germline assignment: CDR1 GTSNPN and CDR2 SVGIG (reference sequence). This CDR3 region has 13 residues. cDNA synthesis used the whole RNA isolate, giving expressed TCRB sequences. The repertoire was sequenced with immunoSEQ multiplex PCR; TCRdb's copy has only in-frame clones and lacks some. The table shows around 200,000 clones, with 13% occurring only once. A few counts support this clone. Antigen unknown. Via CD45RO/CCR7/CD25/CD127/CD95/CD27, cells of the CD4+ naive, central memory, regulatory and stem cell-like memory subsets were sorted. Each population that was sorted was more than 98% pure.

Sequencing was performed on central memory CD4+ T cells from blood. This TCR was sampled from a woman aged 18-30 years in good health. The chain is built from TRBV30 and TRBJ2-7, with TRBD2 matching over 8 bases. CDR3 in DNA: TGTGCCTTTAAGCGGGGGAGCTCCTACGAGCAGTACTTC. It specifies CAFKRGSSYEQYF.